This TCR beta chain was recovered during a study of blood T cells in healthy people across ages. Sample-barcoded 5' priming and a J-beta primer mix drove a second PCR of roughly 7 to 11 cycles. Each cDNA molecule was tagged by a template-switch adaptor that had 12 random nucleotides. MiXCR was run by TCRdb on the 5' RACE reads, yielding one entry per CDR3 protein. The data show approximately 290,000 distinct CDR3 sequences, with less than 30% seen just once and approximately 29% held by the top ten. Those donating, healthy Caucasian individuals from Russia, were aged roughly 6 to 95. This CDR3 is 14 amino acids long. Trimming pared 4 bases from V and 5 bases from J, leaving 9 bases between. Germline V CDR1 and CDR2: LGHDT, YNNKEL (reference sequence).

The sample comprised blood. This TCR was sampled from a woman in her 70s in good health. This chain connects TRBV3-1 to TRBJ2-6, with D perhaps given as TRBD1 or TRBD2 (6 bases each). The DNA of the CDR3 is TGTGCCAGCAGCCCGCGGGACAGGGCCAACGTCCTGACTTTC. It is translated as CASSPRDRANVLTF.